What follows describes a single TCR beta chain. This CDR3 contains 16 residues. Germline V lookup: CDR1 ENHRY, CDR2 SYGVKD. The V and J ends lost 3 bases and 4 bases respectively, with 19 bases between them. This sample is part of a study of shared clonotypes between healthy human individuals. Libraries were prepared by immunoSEQ multiplex PCR; TCRdb keeps only in-frame clonotypes and omits some of them. The sample records some 2,500,000 clones, less than 95% being singletons. The sequence derives from a man aged 18-30 years in good health. Some clones in this sample may be carry-over from other donors' samples. Specimen: naive CD4+ T cells from PBMCs. The subset is: CD45RA+ positively selected. This chain links TRBV10-3 with TRBJ2-7, with a weak D call TRBD1 (6 bases). For the CDR3, the DNA is TGTGCCATCAGTGAAGAAGAGGGACAAAAGTTATACGAGCAGTACTTC. This codes for CAISEEEGQKLYEQYF.